This T cell receptor beta chain was obtained from a study of blood T cells in healthy people across ages. Study-level background: Researchers report that template switching captured about one barcoded beta molecule per two T cells. Findings and limits, study-wide: Any conclusive comparison of naive versus antigen-experienced cells was prevented by using unsorted PBMCs. Both naive CD4+ cell counts and diversity were greater in long-lived donors than in aged donors.

Caucasian individuals from Russia who were healthy and aged about 6 to 90 acted as donors. Concerning this clonotype itself: Its cognate antigen is unknown.

The second PCR ran about 6 to 12 cycles with a sample-barcoded 5' primer and J-beta primers. TCRdb analysed the 5' RACE reads with MiXCR anew, one entry per CDR3 protein. The top ten hold over 3.5% of the sample, which has 1.5 million or so distinct CDR3 sequences, approximately 39% seen once. The CDR3 has 13 residues. V gave up 7 bases and J gave up 4 bases, with 16 bases separating them. Looked up from germline, CDR1 is SQVTM and CDR2 is ANQGSEA. Specimen: blood. The chain combines TRBV29-1 with TRBJ1-2; tentative D call: TRBD1 (5 bases). The sequence derives from a woman aged 18 to 35 in good health. The CDR3 protein is CSAAGGSIYGYTF. DNA of the CDR3: TGCAGCGCCGCCGGGGGATCTATCTATGGCTACACCTTC.